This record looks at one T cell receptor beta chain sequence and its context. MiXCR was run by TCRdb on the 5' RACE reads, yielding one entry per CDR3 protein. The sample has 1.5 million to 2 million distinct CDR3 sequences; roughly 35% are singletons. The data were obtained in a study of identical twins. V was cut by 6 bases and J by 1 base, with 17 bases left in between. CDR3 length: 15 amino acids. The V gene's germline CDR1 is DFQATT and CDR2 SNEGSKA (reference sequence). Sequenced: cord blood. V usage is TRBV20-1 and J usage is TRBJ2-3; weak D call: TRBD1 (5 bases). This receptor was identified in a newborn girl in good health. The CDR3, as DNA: TGCAGTGCCTACTTTTTAGGGGCCCGCACAGATACGCAGTATTTT. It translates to CSAYFLGARTDTQYF.